Listed here are 11 T cell receptor beta chains from one sample, sequenced in a study of shared clonotypes between healthy human individuals. Profiled with immunoSEQ multiplex PCR; TCRdb holds only in-frame clones, not every one. This sample has around 2.5 million clones, with 93% found just once. Sequenced sample: naive CD4+ T cells from PBMCs. Subset noted: CD45RA+ positively selected. The source is a man between 18 and 35 years old in good health. Some clones in this sample may be carry-over from other donors' samples.

CDR3 coding DNA: TGTGCCAGCAGCCCAGGGGGCACTGAAGCTTTCTTT. Translating gives CASSPGGTEAFF. This rearrangement joins TRBV27 to TRBJ1-1, with TRBD1 matching 7 bases. Germline loops: CDR1 MNHEY, CDR2 SMNVEV (reference sequence). V was clipped by 6 bases and J by 4 bases; unmatched bases: 2. CDR3 length equals 12 residues.

The CDR3 is CASSLWGQGPDTQYF. In DNA, the CDR3 is TGTGCCAGCAGCCTGTGGGGACAGGGACCAGATACGCAGTATTTT. The chain combines TRBV11-1 with TRBJ2-3, with 9 bases that match TRBD1. Germline CDR1 SGHAT, CDR2 FQDESV (reference sequence). V lost 5 bases and J lost 4; bases outside the gene matches: 7. This CDR3 region has 15 residues.

The genes are TRBV7-9 and TRBJ2-2, with 8 nucleotides matching TRBD2. Germline trimming cut 5 bases from V and 6 bases from J; bases unmatched to any gene: 5. Germline values: CDR1 SEHNR, CDR2 FQNEAQ (reference sequence). This CDR3 has 14 amino acids. The CDR3 protein is CASSLIGGAGELFF. CDR3 DNA: TGTGCCAGCAGCCTCATCGGGGGGGCCGGGGAGCTGTTTTTT.

The rearrangement uses TRBV7-6 and TRBJ2-7; 8 bases are shared with TRBD1. V lost 5 bases, J lost 4 bases, and 4 bases stayed unmatched. Germline V gene lookup returns CDR1 SGHVS and CDR2 FNYEAQ. The CDR3 spans 13 residues. The CDR3 DNA is TGTGCCAGCAGCCCACAGGGGGGATACGAGCAGTACTTC. It encodes CASSPQGGYEQYF.

CDR3: CASSLFPPRSDGYTF. The CDR3 DNA reads as TGTGCCAGCAGCTTGTTCCCTCCCCGATCGGATGGCTACACCTTC. The rearrangement joins TRBV7-9 to TRBJ1-2, with no clear D. V was trimmed by 3 bases and J by 6 bases, leaving 17 bases between them. Germline CDR1 and CDR2: SEHNR and FQNEAQ (reference sequence). The CDR3 is 15 amino acids.

The genes are TRBV7-3 and TRBJ2-1, with D perhaps TRBD2 (5 bases). CDR3 length equals 17 residues. The germline CDR1 and CDR2 sequences are SGHTA and FQGTGA. V dropped 5 bases and J dropped 3 bases, with 20 bases sitting between them. In DNA, the CDR3 is TGTGCCAGCAGCCCCCGGGAAGCCCTGGCCTTCTACAATGAGCAGTTCTTC. Translated, it gives CASSPREALAFYNEQFF.

The V and J genes are TRBV29-1 and TRBJ1-4; D perhaps matches TRBD1 (5 bases). V lost 5 bases, J lost 0 bases, and 13 bases lay in between. The CDR3 has 15 amino acids. Germline CDR1 and CDR2: SQVTM and ANQGSEA. CDR3 in amino acids: CSVSRTPSTNEKLFF. The CDR3 DNA follows: TGCAGCGTTTCAAGGACACCTTCAACTAATGAAAAACTGTTTTTT.

This chain connects TRBV4-2 to TRBJ1-1; 7 bases line up with TRBD1. Looked up from germline, CDR1 is LGHNA and CDR2 is YNFKEQ. This CDR3 is 15 amino acids long. V lost 7 bases to trimming and J lost 1 base; unmatched junction nucleotides: 9. Here the CDR3 DNA reads TGTGCCAGCACCGACAGGGTGGCGGGGAACACTGAAGCTTTCTTT. Translation: CASTDRVAGNTEAFF.

The rearrangement uses TRBV29-1 and TRBJ1-2, with D possibly matching TRBD1 (6 bases). Germline V gene lookup returns CDR1 SQVTM and CDR2 ANQGSEA. The V and J ends lost 5 bases and 4 bases respectively, with 17 bases between them. The CDR3 consists of 14 residues. The CDR3 DNA is TGCAGCGTTACACTAACAGGGTCCGGCTATGGCTACACCTTC. Its protein product is CSVTLTGSGYGYTF.

The chain recombines TRBV6-6 with TRBJ1-3; 9 nucleotides agree with TRBD1. The junction had 1 base not matched to a gene; V was cut back by 4 bases and J by 3 bases. The CDR3 loop spans 14 amino acids. From germline, CDR1 is MNHNY and CDR2 SVGAGI (reference sequence). The CDR3: CASSWTGVGNTIYF. The CDR3 DNA is TGTGCCAGCAGTTGGACAGGGGTTGGAAACACCATATATTTT.

This sequence joins TRBV21-1 and TRBJ2-1; TRBD2, the table's D call, lacks a check against the DNA. TRBV21-1 has pseudogene status. The CDR3 is 20 amino acids. CDR3 sequence: CASGQGGRTSGSRTHNEQFF. In DNA form, the CDR3 reads TGTGCCAGCGGTCAGGGTGGGAGGACTAGCGGGAGTCGTACCCACAATGAGCAGTTCTTC.